These 32 T cell receptor beta chains share one sample of origin, sequenced in a study of shared clonotypes between healthy human individuals. Terminally differentiated effector memory CD45RA+ cells were excluded from the naive CD8 cells, which were CD45RO-negative and positively selected for CCR7. Using immunoSEQ multiplex PCR, the repertoire was profiled, and TCRdb retains in-frame clones only, with some absent. Here the sample spans over 750,000 clones, approximately 97% being singletons. The sequenced sample consisted of naive CD8+ T cells sorted from blood. The receptors shown here come from a man aged 25-40 years in good health.

This chain joins TRBV27 and TRBJ1-5; 7 positions match TRBD1. V gave up 5 bases and J gave up 3 bases; unmatched junction bases: 10. In germline, CDR1 is MNHEY, CDR2 SMNVEV (reference sequence). The CDR3 spans 16 residues. The CDR3 loop is CASSQNQGDYNQPQHF. CDR3 in DNA: TGTGCCAGCAGTCAGAACCAGGGGGATTACAATCAGCCCCAGCATTTT.

The V and J genes are TRBV9 and TRBJ2-2; D not resolved. Germline V CDR1 and CDR2: SGDLS, YYNGEE. The ends were cut back, 0 bases at V and 3 bases at J, with 6 bases in the middle. This CDR3 has 14 residues. CDR3 residues: CASSVGRDTGELFF. Written as DNA, the CDR3 is TGTGCCAGCAGCGTAGGGCGAGACACCGGGGAGCTGTTTTTT.

The chain carries TRBV9 and TRBJ1-4; 8 nucleotides line up with TRBD1. This CDR3 has 14 amino acids. Per germline, CDR1 SGDLS and CDR2 YYNGEE. The J segment lost 4 bases and the V segment lost 5 bases, leaving 4 bases of the junction unmatched. The CDR3 region has the DNA TGTGCCAGCAGTACCGGACAGGGTAATGAAAAACTGTTTTTT. It encodes CASSTGQGNEKLFF.

The table lists this clone with a few counts. The chain couples TRBV9 to TRBJ2-2, with TRBD1 matching over 7 bases. CDR3 length: 18 residues. V was pared by 3 bases and J by 1 base, with 12 bases of the junction left unmatched. Germline CDR1 is SGDLS and CDR2 is YYNGEE. The CDR3, as DNA: TGTGCCAGCAGCGACGGCCAGGACAGGTCCTTGAACACCGGGGAGCTGTTTTTT. Translating it yields CASSDGQDRSLNTGELFF.

This clone was counted once. The chain combines TRBV7-2 with TRBJ1-3; possible D gene TRBD1, 6 bases. This CDR3 is 14 amino acids long. Per the germline V gene, CDR1 is SGHTA and CDR2 is FQGNSA. Trimming removed 2 bases at V and 5 bases at J, with 10 bases between. CDR3 bases: TGTGCCAGCAGCTTATCCCAGGGGAGAAACACCATATATTTT. Protein: CASSLSQGRNTIYF.

The chain has TRBV7-6 and TRBJ2-1, with TRBD1 matching 8 bases. Losses at the gene ends were 5 bases for V and 4 bases for J; bases not matched to a gene: 1. The germline CDR1 and CDR2 sequences are SGHVS and FNYEAQ. The CDR3 runs to 13 residues. CDR3 sequence (DNA): TGTGCCAGCAGCCGACAGGGGTACAATGAGCAGTTCTTC. Its translation is CASSRQGYNEQFF. Looking up the rest from reference TRBV7-6 and TRBJ2-1 gives the full variable domain: GAGVSQSPRYKVTKRGQDVALRCDPISGHVSLYWYRQALGQGPEFLTYFNYEAQQDKSGLPNDRFSAERPEGSISTLTIQRTEQRDSAMYRCASSRQGYNEQFFGPGTRLTVL.

The chain recombines TRBV7-8 with TRBJ1-5, with a weak D call TRBD1 (6 bases). V lost 0 bases, J lost 5 bases, and 14 bases lay in between. The CDR3 totals 16 residues. The V gene's germline CDR1 is SGHVS and CDR2 FQNEAQ. The DNA of the CDR3 is TGTGCCAGCAGCTTAGCGGTCGGGGGCTGGGATCAGCCCCAGCATTTT. Protein: CASSLAVGGWDQPQHF.

The chain couples TRBV6-6 to TRBJ1-1; D call uncertain. This CDR3 is 11 amino acids long. The germline CDR1 and CDR2 sequences are MNHNY and SVGAGI (reference sequence). V was pared by 6 bases and J by 4 bases, with 6 bases between. The DNA of the CDR3 is TGTGCCAGCAGACCCAGCACTGAAGCTTTCTTT. This encodes CASRPSTEAFF.

With regard to this clone: An end of the junction does not agree with germline; a read error may underlie this. Here the CDR3 DNA reads TGTGCTAGCAGCTTAAACGAAATAGAGACCCAGTACTTC. It encodes CASSLNEIETQYF. The chain couples TRBV7-7 to TRBJ2-5, with D unresolved. CDR1 SSHAT and CDR2 FNYEAQ come from the germline V gene (reference sequence). The CDR3 has 13 residues.

The V call is TRBV6-6, the J call TRBJ1-4; weak D call: TRBD1 (5 bases). CDR1 and CDR2 (germline): MNHNY, SVGAGI (reference sequence). The CDR3 is 15 amino acids. V was pared by 7 bases and J by 5 bases, with 17 bases between. The CDR3: CASTLLVGDNEKLFF. The CDR3 DNA is TGTGCCAGCACCTTACTTGTGGGGGACAATGAAAAACTGTTTTTT.

The chain joins TRBV7-9 to TRBJ2-2; D call uncertain. Per germline, CDR1 SEHNR and CDR2 FQNEAQ (reference sequence). CDR3 length equals 15 residues. Trimming took off 4 bases at V and 3 bases at J, with 12 bases between the two ends. The CDR3 sequence: CASSSSNRDTGELFF. CDR3 coding DNA: TGTGCCAGCAGCTCATCAAATCGGGACACCGGGGAGCTGTTTTTT.

The rearrangement links TRBV7-9 to TRBJ2-1; the D gene is possibly TRBD2 (5 bases). This CDR3 has 15 amino acids. Germline values: CDR1 SEHNR, CDR2 FQNEAQ (reference sequence). Between the trimmed V and J ends, which lost 6 bases and 4 bases, there was a span of 16 bases. In DNA form, the CDR3 reads TGTGCCAGCAGACCAGGTGGGGAGAAATACAATGAGCAGTTCTTC. It is translated as CASRPGGEKYNEQFF. Complete variable domain (other parts from reference TRBV7-9 and TRBJ2-1): DTGVSQNPRHKITKRGQNVTFRCDPISEHNRLYWYRQTLGQGPEFLTYFQNEAQLEKSRLLSDRFSAERPKGSFSTLEIQRTEQGDSAMYLCASRPGGEKYNEQFFGPGTRLTVL.

This clone was found once. The rearrangement links TRBV10-3 to TRBJ2-7; D gene ambiguous. Germline CDR1 reads ENHRY; CDR2 reads SYGVKD. V was cut by 8 bases and J by 3 bases, with 14 bases left in between. CDR3 length: 13 residues. The CDR3 sequence: CAILNSTGYEQYF. In nucleotides, the CDR3 is TGTGCCATCCTAAACAGCACCGGCTACGAGCAGTACTTC.

The CDR3 is CAIRPDPGQLGDEQFF. CDR3 bases: TGTGCCATCAGACCCGACCCAGGGCAGCTTGGGGATGAGCAGTTCTTC. The rearrangement joins TRBV10-3 to TRBJ2-1, with TRBD1 as a possible D gene (5 bases). The CDR3 length is 16 residues. The ends were cut back, 6 bases at V and 8 bases at J, with 23 bases in the middle. Germline V CDR1 and CDR2: ENHRY, SYGVKD.

The rearrangement links TRBV4-1 to TRBJ2-1, with TRBD1 matching 10 bases. Germline V gene sequence: CDR1 MGHRA, CDR2 YSYEKL. The CDR3 is 17 amino acids. After removal of 6 bases from V and 6 bases from J, the junction contained 14 bases not matched to a gene. CDR3 nucleotide sequence: TGCGCCAGCAGTCTAATCCCCGGGACAGGGGTTGGCAATGAGCAGTTCTTC. Translating gives CASSLIPGTGVGNEQFF.

The gene calls are TRBV7-6 and TRBJ2-1; TRBD2 matches 8 bases. V trimming: 5 bases; J trimming: 8 bases; junction bases outside the gene matches: 11. The CDR3 is 15 residues long. Germline V gene lookup returns CDR1 SGHVS and CDR2 FNYEAQ. The CDR3 DNA follows: TGTGCCAGCAGCCTGCTCGGGAGGGCCAAGGATGAGCAGTTCTTC. Its protein product is CASSLLGRAKDEQFF.

In the case of this clone: Within the sample, other DNA sequences also encode this same CDR3. This rearrangement joins TRBV28 to TRBJ2-2; D unclear. Germline V lookup: CDR1 MDHEN, CDR2 SYDVKM. The germline V and J ends were trimmed by 3 bases and 2 bases, with 4 bases remaining between them. This CDR3 region has 13 residues. As DNA, the CDR3 is TGTGCCAGCAGTTTCCGAAACACCGGGGAGCTGTTTTTT. Translated: CASSFRNTGELFF.

The chain links TRBV6-1 to TRBJ2-7, with a possible D match to TRBD2 (5 bases). Trimming stripped 7 bases from V and 2 bases from J, with 18 bases between. This CDR3 has 15 amino acids. Germline assignment: CDR1 MNHNS and CDR2 SASEGT. DNA for the CDR3: TGTGCCAGCACCCTCTTGGCAGCGGAGGCCTACGAGCAGTACTTC. Its protein product is CASTLLAAEAYEQYF.

The chain employs TRBV5-1 and TRBJ1-1; D unresolved. This CDR3 comprises 12 residues. The germline CDR1 and CDR2 sequences are SGHRS and YFSETQ. V dropped 3 bases and J dropped 5 bases, with 8 bases sitting between them. The chain's CDR3 is CASSSDTTEAFF. The CDR3 coding sequence is TGCGCCAGCAGCTCCGACACGACTGAAGCTTTCTTT.

V is TRBV4-1 and J is TRBJ2-4, with 9 bases that match TRBD2. V lost 3 bases, J lost 0 bases, and 21 bases stayed unmatched. Germline V gene sequence: CDR1 MGHRA, CDR2 YSYEKL. This CDR3 spans 22 amino acids. CDR3 coding DNA: TGCGCCAGCAGCCACCTTTTTTTAGCGGGAGTGCGGGATAGGCTAGCCAAAAACATTCAGTACTTC. Its translation: CASSHLFLAGVRDRLAKNIQYF.

The chain has TRBV13 and TRBJ2-1, with TRBD2 identical over 7 bases. V gave up 3 bases and J gave up 9 bases; unmatched junction bases: 11. Germline values: CDR1 PRHDT, CDR2 FYEKMQ (reference sequence). This CDR3 is 15 amino acids long. The CDR3 loop reads CASSLEGGPRGEQFF. The CDR3 DNA reads TGTGCCAGCAGCTTGGAGGGAGGGCCTAGAGGTGAGCAGTTCTTC.

J is TRBJ2-6 and V is TRBV14; possible D gene TRBD1, 6 bases. Trimming shortened V by 2 bases and J by 4 bases, and 9 bases separated the two germline ends. The length of the CDR3 is 15 residues. CDR1 is SGHDN and CDR2 is FVKESK in the germline V gene. For the CDR3, the DNA is TGTGCCAGCAGCCAAACAGGGTCCGGGGCCAACGTCCTGACTTTC. Protein product: CASSQTGSGANVLTF.

This CDR3 reads CASREDAAGVLETQYF. The CDR3 nucleotides read TGTGCCAGCAGAGAGGATGCAGCGGGAGTGTTGGAGACCCAGTACTTC. The V and J genes are TRBV27 and TRBJ2-5; 8 nucleotides match TRBD2. This CDR3 is built from 16 residues. Germline CDR1 reads MNHEY; CDR2 reads SMNVEV (reference sequence). V lost 6 bases to trimming and J lost 5 bases; unmatched junction nucleotides: 14.

The CDR3 DNA sequence: TGTGCCAGCAGCGACATCGGGACAGAGGATGAAAAACTGTTTTTT. This sequence encodes CASSDIGTEDEKLFF. This chain links TRBV11-2 with TRBJ1-4, with 7 bases matching TRBD1. Trimming removed 5 bases from V and 6 bases from J; junction bases left unmatched: 9. The germline CDR1 and CDR2 sequences are SGHAT and FQNNGV. The CDR3 has 15 residues. The variable domain in full, with the rest retrieved from reference TRBV11-2 and TRBJ1-4, is EAGVAQSPRYKIIEKRQSVAFWCNPISGHATLYWYQQILGQGPKLLIQFQNNGVVDDSQLPKDRFSAERLKGVDSTLKIQPAKLEDSAVYLCASSDIGTEDEKLFFGSGTQLSVL.

The gene calls are TRBV7-9 and TRBJ2-1, with TRBD2 matching 7 bases. This CDR3 region has 19 residues. After removal of 2 bases from V and 5 bases from J, the junction contained 18 bases not matched to a gene. Germline assignment: CDR1 SEHNR and CDR2 FQNEAQ (reference sequence). CDR3 amino acids: CASSLFGPNTGTNDNEQFF. The CDR3 DNA reads TGTGCCAGCAGCTTATTTGGCCCAAACACCGGGACTAACGACAATGAGCAGTTCTTC.

The rearrangement joins TRBV5-1 to TRBJ2-5; 8 positions agree with TRBD1. Germline assignment: CDR1 SGHRS and CDR2 YFSETQ. The V and J ends lost 0 bases and 5 bases, in that order; junction bases with no gene match: 6. The CDR3 totals 15 residues. CDR3 sequence: CASSLAGQVLETQYF. The CDR3 DNA is TGCGCCAGCAGCTTGGCGGGACAGGTTCTTGAGACCCAGTACTTC.

The chain links TRBV2 to TRBJ2-7; D gene uncertain. The CDR3 runs 13 residues. The V end was cut by 4 bases, the J end by 7 bases, with 14 bases between. Per germline, CDR1 SNHLY and CDR2 FYNNEI. CDR3 in amino acids: CASSVFQLREQYF. As DNA, the CDR3 is TGTGCCAGCAGTGTCTTTCAGCTACGGGAGCAGTACTTC. Combining the CDR3 with reference TRBV2 and TRBJ2-7 gives the whole variable domain EPEVTQTPSHQVTQMGQEVILRCVPISNHLYFYWYRQILGQKVEFLVSFYNNEISEKSEIFDDQFSVERPDGSNFTLKIRSTKLEDSAMYFCASSVFQLREQYFGPGTRLTVT.

V usage is TRBV13 and J usage is TRBJ2-7; no reliable D call. V lost 6 bases and J 1 base, leaving 13 bases between the germline ends. The CDR3 extends over 14 amino acids. Germline loops: CDR1 PRHDT, CDR2 FYEKMQ (reference sequence). The CDR3 DNA reads TGTGCCAGCAGTTCCGGGCCGTTTTCCTACGAGCAGTACTTC. Residues: CASSSGPFSYEQYF. Full variable domain (rest looked up from reference TRBV13 and TRBJ2-7): AAGVIQSPRHLIKEKRETATLKCYPIPRHDTVYWYQQGPGQDPQFLISFYEKMQSDKGSIPDRFSAQQFSDYHSELNMSSLELGDSALYFCASSSGPFSYEQYFGPGTRLTVT.

This chain connects TRBV13 to TRBJ2-1; weak D call: TRBD2 (5 bases). The germline V gene encodes CDR1 PRHDT and CDR2 FYEKMQ (reference sequence). V was trimmed by 0 bases and J by 9 bases, leaving 12 bases between them. The CDR3 runs 14 residues. CDR3 loop: CASSLGLAIGEQFF. CDR3 in DNA: TGTGCCAGCAGCTTAGGGCTAGCAATCGGTGAGCAGTTCTTC.

The chain links TRBV9 to TRBJ2-1; D gene ambiguous. The CDR3 is 11 amino acids. Germline-derived CDR1 and CDR2 are SGDLS and YYNGEE. Trimming stripped 5 bases from V and 4 bases from J, with 4 bases between. CDR3 DNA sequence: TGTGCCAGCAGGCCTTACAATGAGCAGTTCTTC. The encoded protein is CASRPYNEQFF.

V is TRBV5-6 and J is TRBJ2-1, with 8 positions matching TRBD2. This CDR3 comprises 15 residues. CDR1 SGHDT and CDR2 YYEEEE come from the germline V gene. Trimming cost V 1 base and J 6 bases; bases outside gene matches: 6. The CDR3 spells CASSLLSGGSNEQFF. DNA for the CDR3: TGTGCCAGCAGCTTGTTATCGGGAGGGTCCAATGAGCAGTTCTTC.

The chain carries TRBV29-1 and TRBJ2-2; a weak D match, TRBD1 (6 bases). The V and J ends lost 7 bases and 2 bases respectively, with 11 bases between them. The CDR3 is 13 residues long. From germline, CDR1 is SQVTM and CDR2 ANQGSEA. CDR3 sequence: CSAMGTNTGELFF. The DNA of the CDR3 is TGCAGCGCCATGGGGACAAACACCGGGGAGCTGTTTTTT.